One and the same sample provided the 20 T cell receptor beta chains below, sequenced in a study of cytomegalovirus exposure and HLA in healthy donors. The PCR made use of 60 Vbeta and 13 Jbeta primers. Only in-frame clones appear in the TCRdb table, and some are missing; sequencing was by immunoSEQ multiplex PCR. The table has 80,000 to 130,000 clones, around three quarters seen once. The material sequenced was PBMCs. The receptors come from a female donor in good health and CMV-seropositive.

This clone was picked up one time. V is TRBV6-5 and J is TRBJ2-7; D perhaps matches TRBD1 (5 bases). With 0 bases removed from V and 7 bases from J, the gap between germline ends came to 16 bases. The CDR3 extends over 15 amino acids. Germline-derived CDR1 and CDR2 are MNHEY and SVGAGI. In nucleotides, the CDR3 is TGTGCCAGCAGTTACTCCAGGGTCCCCTTAGGGGAGCAGTACTTC. This encodes CASSYSRVPLGEQYF.

The chain links TRBV27 to TRBJ1-5; D possibly corresponds to TRBD1 (5 bases). CDR1 MNHEY and CDR2 SMNVEV come from the germline V gene (reference sequence). The CDR3 has 14 residues. Between the trimmed V and J ends, which lost 6 bases and 4 bases, there was a span of 13 bases. The CDR3 DNA follows: TGTGCCAGCAGCCGGGCCCCAGGGAATCAGCCCCAGCATTTT. Residues: CASSRAPGNQPQHF.

This chain uses TRBV2 with TRBJ2-7; 13 nucleotides align to TRBD2. CDR3 size: 15 residues. Germline values: CDR1 SNHLY, CDR2 FYNNEI. J lost 4 bases, V lost 7 bases, and 7 bases had no gene match. CDR3 in DNA: TGTGCCAGCATCCCCCTACTAGCGGGAGGGTACGAGCAGTACTTC. This encodes CASIPLLAGGYEQYF.

The chain uses TRBV7-8 and TRBJ1-3; 8 positions match TRBD1. The CDR3 is 15 amino acids. Germline lookup yields CDR1 SGHVS and CDR2 FQNEAQ. V lost 5 bases, J lost 2 bases, and 5 bases stayed unmatched. The CDR3 spells CASSRGTGAGNTIYF. CDR3 sequence (DNA): TGTGCCAGCAGCCGAGGGACAGGTGCTGGAAACACCATATATTTT.

The chain couples TRBV7-9 to TRBJ2-1; 12 bases are a match to TRBD2. V gave up 0 bases and J gave up 8 bases; unmatched junction bases: 2. The CDR3 covers 15 residues. Germline CDR1 is SEHNR and CDR2 is FQNEAQ (reference sequence). The CDR3 spells CASSLATSGSDEQFF. The CDR3, as DNA: TGTGCCAGCAGCTTAGCGACTAGCGGGAGTGATGAGCAGTTCTTC.

This chain joins TRBV11-3 and TRBJ2-5; 7 nucleotides match TRBD1. The CDR3 runs 15 residues. The V gene's germline CDR1 is SGHNT and CDR2 YENEEA. V lost 6 bases, J lost 4 bases, and 11 bases stayed unmatched. The CDR3 reads CASSPTPRQGETQYF. CDR3 DNA: TGTGCCAGCAGTCCTACTCCTCGACAGGGAGAGACCCAGTACTTC.

This clone has just one count. The chain employs TRBV30 and TRBJ2-5, with D unresolved. Trimming took off 2 bases at V and 2 bases at J, with 9 bases between the two ends. The CDR3 consists of 13 residues. The germline gives CDR1 GTSNPN, CDR2 SVGIG (reference sequence). CDR3 nucleotide sequence: TGTGCCTGGAGTAAAACAGTTCAAGAGACCCAGTACTTC. Translating gives CAWSKTVQETQYF.

This clone was seen once. V is TRBV21-1 and J is TRBJ1-1; the table names TRBD1, a call not compared with the DNA. TRBV21-1 is marked as a pseudogene. CDR3 length: 16 residues. CDR3: CASSAATGGSWTEAFF. The CDR3 nucleotides read TGTGCCAGCAGCGCGGCCACAGGGGGATCGTGGACTGAAGCTTTCTTT.

The CDR3 nucleotides are TGTGCCAGCAGTGACTTTCTGGGGCAGGGGTACACCGGGGAGCTGTTTTTT. It translates to CASSDFLGQGYTGELFF. The V call is TRBV6-1, the J call TRBJ2-2; a weak D match, TRBD1 (6 bases). V gave up 3 bases and J gave up 3 bases, with 17 bases separating them. This CDR3 has 17 residues. Looked up from germline, CDR1 is MNHNS and CDR2 is SASEGT.

The chain carries TRBV27 and TRBJ1-1, with a weak D call TRBD1 (6 bases). In germline, CDR1 is MNHEY, CDR2 SMNVEV (reference sequence). This CDR3 spans 12 amino acids. V dropped 10 bases and J dropped 4 bases, with 13 bases sitting between them. As DNA, the CDR3 is TGTGCCACCCAGAACAGGGTCACTGAAGCTTTCTTT. This sequence encodes CATQNRVTEAFF.

The rearrangement joins TRBV19 to TRBJ1-2; D is ambiguous. The germline gives CDR1 LNHDA, CDR2 SQIVND (reference sequence). This CDR3 is built from 13 residues. Trimming removed 10 bases at V and 4 bases at J, with 16 bases between. The CDR3 reads CAITPRRGYGYTF. The CDR3 DNA reads TGTGCCATTACACCAAGGAGAGGCTATGGCTACACCTTC.

Concerning this clone: Other DNA sequences in the sample encode the same CDR3. The chain is built from TRBV6-4 and TRBJ1-2; D perhaps matches TRBD1 (6 bases). V gave up 3 bases and J gave up 5 bases, with 13 bases separating them. The CDR3 is 14 residues long. CDR1 is MRHNA and CDR2 is SNTAGT in the germline V gene. CDR3 DNA: TGTGCCAGCAGTGATAGCGGGGGCCCGTATGGCTACACCTTC. Translated: CASSDSGGPYGYTF.

The chain employs TRBV7-9 and TRBJ2-5; TRBD2 agrees at 10 bases. The DNA end is more similar to TRBJ2-7, so the J call may be wrong. Germline CDR1 and CDR2: SEHNR and FQNEAQ (reference sequence). There are 15 residues in the CDR3. For the CDR3, the DNA is TGTGCCAGCAGCTCACGAGCGGGAGGGTCCTACGAGCAGTACTTC. It yields the protein CASSSRAGGSYEQYF.

This clone has only one observation. V is TRBV7-2 and J is TRBJ2-1; 12 nucleotides align to TRBD2. With V trimmed by 5 bases and J by 8 bases, 7 bases remained unmatched. The CDR3 is 15 residues long. Germline CDR1 and CDR2: SGHTA and FQGNSA. This CDR3 reads CASSTTSGSSHEQFF. The CDR3 DNA reads as TGTGCCAGCAGCACGACTAGCGGGAGTTCACATGAGCAGTTCTTC.

The gene calls are TRBV5-1 and TRBJ1-4, with D possibly matching TRBD1 (5 bases). This CDR3 has 16 residues. Germline loops: CDR1 SGHRS, CDR2 YFSETQ. The V gene lost 4 bases and the J gene lost 0 bases, with 13 bases spanning the gap. In nucleotides, the CDR3 is TGCGCCAGCAGCCCCCCGGGGGGGGCAACTAATGAAAAACTGTTTTTT. This sequence encodes CASSPPGGATNEKLFF.

Concerning this clone: The same CDR3 also results from other DNA sequences found in this sample. This chain uses TRBV5-1 with TRBJ1-1; 8 bases match TRBD1. The CDR3 spans 13 residues. With 4 bases clipped from V and 4 bases from J, the junction kept 3 bases outside the gene matches. Germline-derived CDR1 and CDR2 are SGHRS and YFSETQ. CDR3 nucleotide sequence: TGCGCCAGCAGCCTAACAGGGGGCACTGAAGCTTTCTTT. Translating gives CASSLTGGTEAFF.

The chain carries TRBV10-2 and TRBJ2-5; D uncertain. Germline-derived CDR1 and CDR2 are WSHSY and SAAADI. Trimming removed 0 bases from V and 1 base from J, with 6 bases in between. The CDR3 contains 14 residues. Here the CDR3 DNA reads TGCGCCAGCAGTGAGTCCGGGTCCCAAGAGACCCAGTACTTC. Protein sequence: CASSESGSQETQYF.

This sequence joins TRBV6-4 and TRBJ2-1; TRBD2 agrees at 12 bases. Germline V CDR1 and CDR2: MRHNA, SNTAGT. The CDR3 spans 14 residues. J lost 9 bases, V lost 5 bases, and 5 bases had no gene match. This CDR3 is CASSPSGGAGEQFF. The CDR3 DNA reads TGTGCCAGCAGTCCTAGCGGGGGGGCGGGTGAGCAGTTCTTC.

This clone has only a few counts. This sequence joins TRBV10-3 and TRBJ2-1, with 10 bases identical to TRBD2. Per the germline V gene, CDR1 is ENHRY and CDR2 is SYGVKD. CDR3 length equals 16 residues. V lost 1 base and J lost 9; bases outside the gene matches: 9. The CDR3 sequence: CAISEWASGRPREQFF. The CDR3 bases are TGTGCCATCAGTGAGTGGGCTAGCGGGAGACCGCGTGAGCAGTTCTTC.

V is TRBV2 and J is TRBJ2-1, with 7 bases identical to TRBD1. V lost 5 bases and J lost 9; bases outside the gene matches: 4. The CDR3 contains 12 residues. The germline CDR1 and CDR2 sequences are SNHLY and FYNNEI. The CDR3 loop is CASSPQGVEQFF. In DNA, the CDR3 is TGTGCCAGCAGTCCCCAGGGGGTTGAGCAGTTCTTC.